The 27 T cell receptor beta chains given below trace back to one sample, sequenced in a study of human T cells and chemical hapten exposure. Time point: patch test 1, 2 weeks after DPC sensitization. The treatment is: therapeutic diphenylcyclopropenone sensitization with weekly scalp DPC. TCRdb fed the RACE reads into MiXCR, producing one record per CDR3 protein. Among some 350,000 distinct CDR3 sequences listed, about 7% were seen once. The material sequenced was whole blood, taken in connection with sensitization to the hapten diphenylcyclopropenone (DPC). Receptor source: a woman younger than 35 with alopecia areata. Some clones in this sample may be carry-over from other donors' samples.

The chain links TRBV12-3 or TRBV12-4 to TRBJ2-7, with 7 bases matching TRBD2. The trim removed 6 bases at V and 2 bases at J, leaving 4 bases unmatched. CDR3 length equals 13 residues. CDR3 protein: CASRQREAYEQYF. In DNA, the CDR3 is TGTGCCAGCAGGCAACGGGAGGCCTACGAGCAGTACTTC.

This clonotype has only a few counts. The chain carries TRBV4-3 and TRBJ2-1; 7 bases are shared with TRBD1. CDR3 length equals 17 residues. Per the germline V gene, CDR1 is LGHNA and CDR2 is YSLEER. V gave up 0 bases and J gave up 3 bases; unmatched junction bases: 8. The CDR3 DNA is TGCGCCAGCAGCCAAGATTTGGGACAGAGCCTCTACAATGAGCAGTTCTTC. This translates into CASSQDLGQSLYNEQFF.

V is TRBV7-8 and J is TRBJ2-1; 9 nucleotides agree with TRBD2. This CDR3 has 16 amino acids. Trimming took 2 bases from V and 5 from J; bases not matched to a gene: 7. Germline values: CDR1 SGHVS, CDR2 FQNEAQ. The CDR3 reads CASSLPGTSTHNEQFF. In DNA form, the CDR3 reads TGTGCCAGCAGCTTACCAGGGACTAGCACCCACAATGAGCAGTTCTTC.

In this sample, this clonotype turned up many times. The V and J genes are TRBV12-3 or TRBV12-4 and TRBJ1-2; D call uncertain. V lost 4 bases and J 8 bases, leaving 17 bases between the germline ends. This CDR3 contains 14 residues. In DNA form, the CDR3 reads TGTGCCAGCAGTTCGGACGGGGTCCCAAGGGGCTACACCTTC. Translated, it gives CASSSDGVPRGYTF.

This clonotype was seen a handful of times. The J gene is TRBJ2-5, the V gene TRBV3-1, with a possible D match to TRBD2 (6 bases). V dropped 4 bases and J dropped 2 bases, with 11 bases sitting between them. CDR3 length: 14 amino acids. The germline V gene has CDR1 LGHDT and CDR2 YNNKEL (reference sequence). DNA of the CDR3: TGTGCCAGCAGCCTCCGGGACTTTCAAGAGACCCAGTACTTC. This sequence encodes CASSLRDFQETQYF.

This clonotype has only a few counts. The chain couples TRBV12-3 or TRBV12-4 to TRBJ2-3; D is possibly TRBD2 (5 bases). The length of the CDR3 is 13 residues. Trimming took off 5 bases at V and 8 bases at J, with 14 bases between the two ends. The CDR3 protein is CASSPGLRSTQYF. In DNA form, the CDR3 reads TGTGCCAGCAGTCCCGGACTGCGTAGTACGCAGTATTTT.

This chain joins TRBV7-2 and TRBJ1-1; D possibly corresponds to TRBD1 (6 bases). The CDR3 is 14 amino acids. Germline CDR1 reads SGHTA; CDR2 reads FQGNSA. The ends were cut back, 1 base at V and 8 bases at J, with 14 bases in the middle. This chain's CDR3 is CASSLVSTGGEAFF. As DNA, the CDR3 is TGTGCCAGCAGCTTAGTCTCGACAGGCGGGGAAGCTTTCTTT.

This clonotype was seen ten or more times. V usage is TRBV6-1 and J usage is TRBJ2-1; 7 bases are a match to TRBD2. V was pared by 6 bases and J by 7 bases, with 6 bases of the junction left unmatched. Germline loops: CDR1 MNHNS, CDR2 SASEGT. This CDR3 has 13 amino acids. CDR3 DNA sequence: TGTGCCAGCAGGCCCCCCGGGGGGAATGAGCAGTTCTTC. It yields the protein CASRPPGGNEQFF.

Only a few counts were recorded for this clonotype. The rearrangement links TRBV6-5 to TRBJ2-4; 8 positions agree with TRBD1. J was trimmed by 0 bases and V by 6 bases; bases with no gene match: 4. Germline CDR1 is MNHEY and CDR2 is SVGAGI. The CDR3 extends over 15 amino acids. CDR3 residues: CASRGTGLAKNIQYF. The DNA of the CDR3 is TGTGCCAGCAGAGGGACAGGTCTAGCCAAAAACATTCAGTACTTC.

This clonotype was seen a few times. The chain carries TRBV6-1 and TRBJ2-2; 14 bases match TRBD2. Per germline, CDR1 MNHNS and CDR2 SASEGT. With V trimmed by 5 bases and J by 1 base, 6 bases remained unmatched. This CDR3 is 18 amino acids long. CDR3 bases: TGTGCCAGCAGTCGGGGGGGGACTAGCGGGAGGAACACCGGGGAGCTGTTTTTT. It encodes CASSRGGTSGRNTGELFF.

This clonotype was observed at least ten times. The chain is built from TRBV5-4 and TRBJ1-2; D remains unclear. The CDR3 is made up of 12 amino acids. Trimming removed 3 bases at V and 7 bases at J, with 10 bases between. CDR1 is SGHNT, CDR2 YYREEE, per germline (reference sequence). The CDR3 sequence is CASSWAGSGYTF. CDR3 bases: TGTGCCAGCAGCTGGGCTGGATCTGGCTACACCTTC.

This clonotype came up many times. The chain joins TRBV4-1 to TRBJ1-4; D unclear. The CDR3 consists of 14 residues. Trimming cost V 5 bases and J 3 bases, with 10 bases left between them. Germline CDR1 reads MGHRA; CDR2 reads YSYEKL. CDR3 bases: TGCGCCAGCAGCTACGAGCCGTCTAATGAAAAACTGTTTTTT. Translating gives CASSYEPSNEKLFF.

In this sample, this clonotype turned up a few times. This chain uses TRBV6-2 or TRBV6-3 with TRBJ2-7; a possible D gene is TRBD1 (5 bases). The V end was cut by 6 bases, the J end by 2 bases, with 14 bases between. This CDR3 is 14 amino acids long. The germline gives CDR1 MNHEY, CDR2 SVGEGT. This chain's CDR3 is CASRPQGETYEQYF. Written as DNA, the CDR3 is TGTGCCAGCAGACCTCAGGGTGAGACCTACGAGCAGTACTTC.

Of note for this clonotype: A read error is possible here, since a much larger clone lies one base away. This rearrangement joins TRBV7-3 to TRBJ1-1; TRBD1 matches 10 bases. Germline-derived CDR1 and CDR2 are SGHTA and FQGTGA. CDR3 length: 13 amino acids. CDR3 loop: CASSIGTGAEALF. In nucleotides, the CDR3 is TGTGCCAGCAGCATCGGGACAGGGGCTGAAGCTCTCTTT.

In its sample, this clonotype was seen a few times. The chain joins TRBV6-2 or TRBV6-3 to TRBJ2-1; D remains unclear. Germline V lookup: CDR1 MNHEY, CDR2 SVGEGT. The CDR3 extends over 12 amino acids. V gave up 6 bases and J gave up 14 bases, with 17 bases separating them. Here the CDR3 reads CASSSGGLIEFF. In DNA, the CDR3 is TGTGCCAGCAGCTCCGGTGGGCTCATCGAGTTCTTC.

V gene TRBV20-1 combines with J gene TRBJ2-5; D unclear. The CDR3 consists of 13 residues. The germline V gene has CDR1 DFQATT and CDR2 SNEGSKA (reference sequence). V shed 3 bases and J shed 2 bases, with 10 bases lying between them. The CDR3 DNA is TGCAGTGCTAGTTGGCAGTCGCAAGAGACCCAGTACTTC. Translating it yields CSASWQSQETQYF.

This clonotype was detected ten times or more. The V and J genes are TRBV6-2 or TRBV6-3 and TRBJ1-1; D is unresolved. Germline-derived CDR1 and CDR2 are MNHEY and SVGEGT. The CDR3 length is 14 residues. V was shortened by 6 bases and J by 4 bases, with 15 bases between the two germline ends. CDR3 in amino acids: CASSNTGRVTEAFF. The DNA for the CDR3 is TGTGCCAGCAGCAATACGGGGAGGGTCACTGAAGCTTTCTTT.

This clonotype was counted between two and nine times. The chain links TRBV18 to TRBJ1-1; perhaps TRBD1 as D (6 bases). Germline V lookup: CDR1 KGHSH, CDR2 LQKENI. The CDR3 is made up of 15 amino acids. V was pared by 3 bases and J by 2 bases, with 13 bases between. CDR3 loop: CASSPTQQGNTEAFF. The CDR3 nucleotides are TGTGCCAGCTCACCTACCCAACAGGGCAACACTGAAGCTTTCTTT.

The chain has TRBV12-3 or TRBV12-4 and TRBJ2-3; D possibly corresponds to TRBD2 (5 bases). The CDR3 is 12 amino acids. Deletions cut 7 bases from V and 6 bases from J, with 11 bases between. CDR3: CASNFGGDTQYF. CDR3 coding DNA: TGTGCCAGCAATTTCGGAGGTGATACGCAGTATTTT.

This clonotype was recorded a few times. This chain uses TRBV12-3 or TRBV12-4 with TRBJ1-1; D not certain. The germline V and J ends were trimmed by 6 bases and 4 bases, with 9 bases remaining between them. This CDR3 contains 12 residues. CDR3 sequence: CASSPLPTEAFF. In nucleotides, the CDR3 is TGTGCCAGCAGCCCCCTGCCCACTGAAGCTTTCTTT.

This sequence joins TRBV5-6 and TRBJ2-5; D is undetermined. The CDR3 sequence is 17 residues long. The germline gives CDR1 SGHDT, CDR2 YYEEEE. V lost 4 bases, J lost 1 base, and 20 bases lay in between. CDR3 residues: CASSPLRLGPTQETQYF. CDR3 DNA sequence: TGTGCCAGCAGCCCTCTGAGGTTAGGCCCAACCCAAGAGACCCAGTACTTC.

A few counts support this clonotype. The V gene is TRBV13, the J gene TRBJ2-7; TRBD1 might be the D (6 bases). The CDR3 has 13 residues. V lost 5 bases to trimming and J lost 5 bases, with 13 bases between them. Germline CDR1 is PRHDT and CDR2 is FYEKMQ (reference sequence). The CDR3 nucleotides are TGTGCCAGCAGCCCGGACAGCACCCACGAGCAGTACTTC. It specifies CASSPDSTHEQYF.

Ten or more counts support this clonotype. The chain uses TRBV20-1 and TRBJ1-2, with 7 nucleotides matching TRBD1. The V and J ends lost 4 bases and 2 bases, in that order; junction bases with no gene match: 10. In germline, CDR1 is DFQATT, CDR2 SNEGSKA (reference sequence). The CDR3 is 15 amino acids. The CDR3 coding sequence is TGCAGTGCTAATGAGGGGGCTCGACTCAACTATGGCTACACCTTC. It specifies CSANEGARLNYGYTF.

The table lists this clonotype with many counts. The J gene is TRBJ2-1, the V gene TRBV10-3, with 10 bases identical to TRBD2. Trimming took 2 bases from V and 6 from J; bases not matched to a gene: 10. The CDR3 has 17 residues. Germline V gives CDR1 ENHRY, CDR2 SYGVKD. This CDR3 is CAISEHKGLAPVNEQFF. In nucleotides, the CDR3 is TGTGCCATCAGTGAGCACAAGGGACTAGCGCCCGTCAATGAGCAGTTCTTC.

The chain links TRBV12-3 or TRBV12-4 to TRBJ2-7; TRBD1 aligns across 8 bases. CDR3 length: 15 residues. V lost 6 bases, J lost 5 bases, and 12 bases stayed unmatched. The CDR3 loop reads CASRENAAGGDEQYF. CDR3 coding DNA: TGTGCCAGCAGAGAAAACGCCGCAGGGGGCGACGAGCAGTACTTC.

The rearrangement uses TRBV7-9 and TRBJ2-3; 8 nucleotides agree with TRBD2. Germline V gene sequence: CDR1 SEHNR, CDR2 FQNEAQ (reference sequence). The CDR3 contains 17 residues. V lost 0 bases to trimming and J lost 2 bases; unmatched junction nucleotides: 7. The CDR3 here is CASSLAGAGDPTDTQYF. The CDR3 region has the DNA TGTGCCAGCAGCTTAGCAGGAGCGGGGGACCCCACAGATACGCAGTATTTT.

The chain joins TRBV4-2 to TRBJ1-6; no definite D call. The CDR3 has 16 amino acids. Looked up from germline, CDR1 is LGHNA and CDR2 is YNFKEQ. The V gene lost 0 bases and the J gene lost 10 bases, with 16 bases spanning the gap. The DNA for the CDR3 is TGTGCCAGCAGCCAAGATCGGTCCAAGGGTCGATCACCCCTCCACTTT. Encoded protein: CASSQDRSKGRSPLHF.